This T cell receptor beta chain was identified during a study of blood T cell repertoires in COVID-19. As originally analysed: Amplification with reference gene primers provided the estimates of nucleated cell counts. Profiled with immunoSEQ multiplex PCR; TCRdb holds only in-frame clones, not every one. V, J and clone size derive from that table, while D and trimming were established from the DNA sequence. In the table there are hundreds of thousands of clones, around nine tenths of which are singletons. Per the germline V gene, CDR1 is SNHLY and CDR2 is FYNNEI. The CDR3 consists of 12 residues. The V and J ends lost 2 bases and 7 bases respectively, with 6 bases between them.

The clonotype comes from a woman aged 18-35 years who had been exposed to COVID-19. V gene TRBV2 combines with J gene TRBJ1-5; D is unresolved. Sequenced material: PBMCs or T cells enriched from blood (not recorded which). The CDR3, as DNA: TGTGCCAGCAGTGAAAATCGGCAGCCCCAGCATTTT. It yields the protein CASSENRQPQHF.